Described below is a single T cell receptor beta chain sequence and its context. This sample was included in a study of blood T cells in healthy people across ages. PCR was performed a second time for about 7 to 12 cycles using a sample-barcoded 5' primer and a J-beta primer mix. Every cDNA molecule bore a tag from a template-switch adaptor containing 12 random nucleotides. There were at least 3 million CDR3-containing paired-end reads obtained from each sample. TCRdb recomputed calls from the 5' RACE reads with MiXCR, one row per CDR3 protein. The sample yields about 1.8 million distinct CDR3 sequences, around 48% seen once. Isolation of PBMCs gave at least 7 million cells per sample. The origin of this receptor is a middle-aged woman in good health. The specimen was blood.

CDR3 DNA: TGCGCCAGCAGCGCCGAAACGACAGGGCCCTACAATGAGCAGTTCTTC. As protein: CASSAETTGPYNEQFF. This rearrangement joins TRBV5-1 to TRBJ2-1, with TRBD1 matching over 7 bases. V was clipped by 4 bases and J by 2 bases; unmatched bases: 9. The CDR3 spans 16 residues. Germline CDR1 SGHRS, CDR2 YFSETQ.